A single sample gave rise to the 6 T cell receptor beta chains below, sequenced in a study of shared T cell receptors in the human thymus. Profiled with immunoSEQ multiplex PCR; TCRdb holds only in-frame clones, not every one. The sample consists of some 700,000 clones, 88% of them appearing once. Another study also made use of these data, one on human thymus T cells.

The source material was thymocytes. These receptors were collected from a boy in the first two years of life with a congenital heart defect.

The CDR3, as DNA: TGTGCCAGCAGCTTAGGGATACAGTTCAACACTGAAGCTTTCTTT. Its protein is CASSLGIQFNTEAFF. The chain employs TRBV11-2 and TRBJ1-1; D is unclear. Trimming left V 1 base short and J 2 bases short, with 11 bases between. CDR3 length equals 15 residues. Germline CDR1 reads SGHAT; CDR2 reads FQNNGV. Drawing the rest from reference TRBV11-2 and TRBJ1-1, the complete variable domain is EAGVAQSPRYKIIEKRQSVAFWCNPISGHATLYWYQQILGQGPKLLIQFQNNGVVDDSQLPKDRFSAERLKGVDSTLKIQPAKLEDSAVYLCASSLGIQFNTEAFFGQGTRLTVV.

The chain links TRBV2 to TRBJ2-1; 11 positions match TRBD2. V dropped 2 bases and J dropped 8; count of bases not matched to a gene: 17. Looked up from germline, CDR1 is SNHLY and CDR2 is FYNNEI. The CDR3 consists of 19 residues. In nucleotides, the CDR3 is TGTGCCAGCAGTGAAAGAAAGAAGAGGGGACTAGCGGACCGGGATGAGCAGTTCTTC. This sequence encodes CASSERKKRGLADRDEQFF.

This sequence joins TRBV5-1 and TRBJ2-2; 7 positions agree with TRBD1. This CDR3 is 14 amino acids long. From germline, CDR1 is SGHRS and CDR2 YFSETQ. V shed 5 bases, J shed 4 bases, and the junction held 5 bases outside the gene matches. CDR3 DNA sequence: TGCGCCAGCAGTTATACAGGGGTCACCGGGGAGCTGTTTTTT. Amino acid sequence: CASSYTGVTGELFF.

The chain links TRBV19 to TRBJ2-5, with D tentatively TRBD2 (6 bases). This CDR3 region has 12 residues. The ends were cut back, 6 bases at V and 5 bases at J, with 10 bases in the middle. Germline V CDR1 and CDR2: LNHDA, SQIVND (reference sequence). CDR3 bases: TGTGCCAGTAGCGGGAGAGGGGAGACCCAGTACTTC. Translating gives CASSGRGETQYF.

This chain uses TRBV28 with TRBJ2-2, with 9 bases that match TRBD1. CDR3 length: 17 amino acids. With 2 bases clipped from V and 3 bases from J, the junction kept 7 bases outside the gene matches. Germline CDR1 reads MDHEN; CDR2 reads SYDVKM. The CDR3 sequence: CASSLGPGQGYTGELFF. CDR3 DNA: TGTGCCAGCAGTTTAGGCCCGGGACAGGGCTACACCGGGGAGCTGTTTTTT.

The chain couples TRBV10-3 to TRBJ2-3; 12 bases are shared with TRBD2. Germline assignment: CDR1 ENHRY and CDR2 SYGVKD. The V gene end was trimmed by 6 bases and the J gene end by 0 bases; junction bases not matched to a gene: 13. The CDR3 covers 19 residues. CDR3 in amino acids: CAIRSRLAGELWSTDTQYF. The CDR3 DNA follows: TGTGCCATCAGGTCCCGACTAGCGGGAGAGCTATGGAGCACAGATACGCAGTATTTT.